This entry lists 29 T cell receptor beta chains sequenced from one sample in a study of blood T cells in healthy people across ages. Next came a second PCR, run for about 7 to 11 cycles, which used a sample-barcoded 5' primer along with a J-beta primer mix. One entry per CDR3 protein results from TCRdb running MiXCR on the 5' RACE reads. The sample holds about 730,000 distinct CDR3 sequences, roughly 41% seen once. The specimen was blood. These receptor sequences come from a woman aged 55-75 years in good health.

The rearrangement uses TRBV29-1 and TRBJ2-1, with 7 bases lining up with TRBD1. Germline V gives CDR1 SQVTM, CDR2 ANQGSEA. After removal of 2 bases from V and 8 bases from J, the junction contained 9 bases not matched to a gene. The CDR3 totals 14 residues. The CDR3 is CSVETGQVVDEQFF. The CDR3 DNA reads as TGCAGCGTTGAAACCGGACAGGTTGTGGATGAGCAGTTCTTC.

Only a few counts were recorded for this clonotype. As DNA, the CDR3 is TGTGCCAGCAGGCCCGGGACTAGCCCCACAGATACGCAGTATTTT. It encodes CASRPGTSPTDTQYF. This chain uses TRBV12-3 or TRBV12-4 with TRBJ2-3; TRBD2 aligns across 9 bases. This CDR3 is 15 amino acids long. With 6 bases clipped from V and 2 bases from J, the junction kept 6 bases outside the gene matches.

The chain recombines TRBV28 with TRBJ2-3; TRBD2 matches 7 bases. This CDR3 has 15 amino acids. Germline V gives CDR1 MDHEN, CDR2 SYDVKM. J was trimmed by 1 base and V by 10 bases; bases with no gene match: 11. Here the CDR3 DNA reads TGTGCCAACGGCGGGGCGGGAGTAGGCACAGATACGCAGTATTTT. Translating it yields CANGGAGVGTDTQYF.

J is TRBJ2-1 and V is TRBV5-6; 14 bases are shared with TRBD2. The trim removed 4 bases at V and 9 bases at J, leaving 9 bases unmatched. There are 16 residues in the CDR3. In germline, CDR1 is SGHDT, CDR2 YYEEEE. In DNA, the CDR3 is TGTGCCAGCAGCGGTCTGACTAGCGGGGGGGCCGGTGAGCAGTTCTTC. Translated: CASSGLTSGGAGEQFF.

This chain joins TRBV29-1 and TRBJ1-1; D perhaps matches TRBD1 (5 bases). V lost 7 bases to trimming and J lost 1 base, with 13 bases between them. Germline-derived CDR1 and CDR2 are SQVTM and ANQGSEA. The CDR3 spans 13 residues. The CDR3 bases are TGCAGCGCGAGGGACGGACAGAACACTGAAGCTTTCTTT. It yields the protein CSARDGQNTEAFF.

The chain carries TRBV20-1 and TRBJ2-4; D ambiguous. The J call is uncertain, as TRBJ2-7 better fits the DNA end. Per the germline V gene, CDR1 is DFQATT and CDR2 is SNEGSKA (reference sequence). CDR3 length: 12 residues. CDR3: CSAREGVYEQYF. For the CDR3, the DNA is TGCAGTGCTAGAGAGGGTGTGTACGAGCAGTACTTC.

This clonotype was observed many times. The V gene is TRBV4-3, the J gene TRBJ2-5, with 12 bases identical to TRBD1. The junction had 12 bases not matched to a gene; V was cut back by 4 bases and J by 3 bases. Germline CDR1 is LGHNA and CDR2 is YSLEER. The CDR3 sequence is 18 residues long. The CDR3 loop reads CASSPVGKGTGGKETQYF. In DNA, the CDR3 is TGCGCCAGCAGCCCGGTTGGTAAAGGGACAGGGGGCAAAGAGACCCAGTACTTC.

The sample holds a few counts of this clonotype. The V call is TRBV25-1, the J call TRBJ1-5, with D uncertain. The CDR3 is made up of 12 amino acids. Trimming shortened V by 4 bases and J by 7 bases, and 8 bases separated the two germline ends. The germline V gene has CDR1 MGHDK and CDR2 SYGVNS. CDR3 in DNA: TGTGCCAGCAGTGGTGGGCGACAGCCCCAGCATTTT. It is translated as CASSGGRQPQHF.

V gene TRBV6-1 combines with J gene TRBJ1-5; 8 bases agree with TRBD1. Germline V gene data show CDR1 as MNHNS and CDR2 as SASEGT. J gave up 6 bases and V 6 bases, and 13 bases lay outside the gene matches. The CDR3 covers 16 residues. CDR3 region: CASRGFNRGGIQPQHF. In DNA, the CDR3 is TGTGCCAGCAGAGGATTCAACAGGGGGGGAATTCAGCCCCAGCATTTT.

V usage is TRBV7-9 and J usage is TRBJ2-5; D is perhaps TRBD1 or TRBD2 (5 bases each). V shed 0 bases and J shed 11 bases, with 16 bases lying between them. Germline loops: CDR1 SEHNR, CDR2 FQNEAQ (reference sequence). The CDR3 is 14 residues long. DNA for the CDR3: TGTGCCAGCAGCTTAGCACCAGGGTTGGGGGAGCAGTACTTC. Protein product: CASSLAPGLGEQYF.

This clonotype appeared a single time. V usage is TRBV14 and J usage is TRBJ1-2, with unresolved D. The ends were cut back, 1 base at V and 3 bases at J, with 15 bases in the middle. CDR3 length equals 16 residues. Germline CDR1 is SGHDN and CDR2 is FVKESK. The chain's CDR3 is CASSQGRGTRDYGYTF. CDR3 nucleotides: TGTGCCAGCAGCCAAGGGCGGGGTACCAGAGACTATGGCTACACCTTC.

CDR3 DNA: TGTGCCAGCAGCCAGGCCTTTGGACGAGCCGGACGGAATGAGCAGTTCTTC. Translating gives CASSQAFGRAGRNEQFF. The gene calls are TRBV4-2 and TRBJ2-1; D not resolved. The germline V gene encodes CDR1 LGHNA and CDR2 YNFKEQ. The CDR3 contains 17 residues. V was trimmed by 3 bases and J by 7 bases, leaving 22 bases between them.

Points on this clonotype: Given a much more abundant clone one base away, this may be a read error. The rearrangement joins TRBV7-2 to TRBJ2-2; 9 bases are shared with TRBD2. Germline values: CDR1 SGHTA, CDR2 FQGNSA. CDR3 length equals 18 residues. The CDR3 nucleotides are TGTGCCAGCAGCTTAGTGCTAGCGGGGACAACGAACACCAGGGAGCTGTTTTTT. This gives the protein CASSLVLAGTTNTRELFF.

This clonotype was seen repeatedly, ten times or more. A much larger clone is a single base away; this may be a read error. This rearrangement joins TRBV7-2 to TRBJ2-5, with D uncertain. The CDR3 spans 11 residues. Per germline, CDR1 SGHTA and CDR2 FQGNSA. With 3 bases removed from V and 11 bases from J, the gap between germline ends came to 10 bases. CDR3 protein: CASSFANEQYF. CDR3 bases: TGTGCCAGCAGCTTCGCCAATGAGCAGTACTTC.

This clonotype was counted many times. V is TRBV6-5 and J is TRBJ2-1, with 11 bases identical to TRBD2. The V gene's germline CDR1 is MNHEY and CDR2 SVGAGI. Losses at the gene ends were 5 bases for V and 7 bases for J; bases not matched to a gene: 10. The CDR3 loop spans 16 amino acids. This chain's CDR3 is CASSTLAGGPPNEQFF. The CDR3 bases are TGTGCCAGCAGTACTTTAGCGGGAGGGCCTCCAAATGAGCAGTTCTTC.

In this sample, this clonotype turned up many times. The chain links TRBV5-1 to TRBJ2-5; TRBD1 aligns across 7 bases. This CDR3 has 13 residues. Trimming at V came to 4 bases and at J to 4 bases, leaving 4 bases not matched to a gene. From germline, CDR1 is SGHRS and CDR2 YFSETQ. In nucleotides, the CDR3 is TGCGCCAGCAGCATGGGACAGATAGAGACCCAGTACTTC. Its protein is CASSMGQIETQYF. Drawing the rest from reference TRBV5-1 and TRBJ2-5, the complete variable domain is KAGVTQTPRYLIKTRGQQVTLSCSPISGHRSVSWYQQTPGQGLQFLFEYFSETQRNKGNFPGRFSGRQFSNSRSEMNVSTLELGDSALYLCASSMGQIETQYFGPGTRLLVL.

The chain recombines TRBV5-4 with TRBJ2-3, with D unclear. The CDR3 is made up of 14 amino acids. From germline, CDR1 is SGHNT and CDR2 YYREEE (reference sequence). Trimming shortened V by 1 base and J by 4 bases, and 10 bases separated the two germline ends. DNA for the CDR3: TGTGCCAGCAGCTTGAGAGGATGGGCAGATACGCAGTATTTT. It is translated as CASSLRGWADTQYF.

This clonotype appeared once. The rearrangement uses TRBV3-1 and TRBJ1-1; 7 bases match TRBD1. With V trimmed by 4 bases and J by 7 bases, 15 bases remained unmatched. The germline gives CDR1 LGHDT, CDR2 YNNKEL (reference sequence). CDR3 length equals 16 residues. CDR3 nucleotides: TGTGCCAGCAGCCTGCGACAAATAACAGGGGTTGGTGAAGCTTTCTTT. It translates to CASSLRQITGVGEAFF.

Worth noting for this clonotype: A much larger clone differs by one base, so this may be a read error. This rearrangement joins TRBV4-3 to TRBJ2-7, with TRBD2 identical over 7 bases. The J segment lost 5 bases and the V segment lost 0 bases, leaving 16 bases of the junction unmatched. Germline values: CDR1 LGHNA, CDR2 YSLEER. The CDR3 length is 18 residues. CDR3 region: CASSQDPTAPAGRNEQYF. The CDR3 bases are TGCGCCAGCAGCCAAGACCCGACCGCGCCAGCGGGACGAAACGAGCAGTACTTC.

In its sample, this clonotype was seen many times. The J gene is TRBJ1-1, the V gene TRBV4-2; 7 positions agree with TRBD1. V lost 4 bases, J lost 5 bases, and 10 bases stayed unmatched. Germline V gene sequence: CDR1 LGHNA, CDR2 YNFKEQ. CDR3 length: 15 amino acids. CDR3 sequence reads: CASSPRTGTVTEAFF. The DNA for the CDR3 is TGTGCCAGCAGCCCTAGAACCGGGACAGTTACTGAAGCTTTCTTT.

This clonotype was observed a few times. V usage is TRBV6-2 or TRBV6-3 and J usage is TRBJ2-4; the D gene is possibly TRBD2 (6 bases). Per the germline V gene, CDR1 is MNHEY and CDR2 is SVGEGT. Deletions cut 10 bases from V and 0 bases from J, with 13 bases between. The length of the CDR3 is 14 residues. CDR3 nucleotide sequence: TGTGCCATCAACTCGGGGGAAGCCAAAAACATTCAGTACTTC. This encodes CAINSGEAKNIQYF.

The sample holds a few counts of this clonotype. The chain links TRBV29-1 to TRBJ1-1; 10 positions agree with TRBD1. The germline V gene encodes CDR1 SQVTM and CDR2 ANQGSEA. The CDR3 length is 13 residues. J lost 5 bases, V lost 7 bases, and 7 bases had no gene match. This CDR3 is CSATDRGGTEAFF. In DNA, the CDR3 is TGCAGCGCCACGGACAGGGGGGGTACTGAAGCTTTCTTT.

This chain joins TRBV12-5 and TRBJ1-5; possibly TRBD1 for D (6 bases). The CDR3 totals 15 residues. Germline CDR1 and CDR2: LGHNT and FRNRAP. The V and J ends lost 5 bases and 6 bases respectively, with 17 bases between them. CDR3 amino acids: CASGQTGGHSQPQHF. In nucleotides, the CDR3 is TGTGCTAGTGGTCAGACAGGAGGCCATAGTCAGCCCCAGCATTTT.

This chain connects TRBV29-1 to TRBJ1-5; 7 nucleotides align to TRBD1. Germline V gene data show CDR1 as SQVTM and CDR2 as ANQGSEA. V was pared by 6 bases and J by 4 bases, with 6 bases of the junction left unmatched. This CDR3 has 13 amino acids. Here the CDR3 reads CSVEGQPNQPQHF. Written as DNA, the CDR3 is TGCAGCGTCGAGGGACAGCCTAATCAGCCCCAGCATTTT.

The chain is built from TRBV20-1 and TRBJ2-1; 9 bases match TRBD2. Unmatched junction bases numbered 15, after V lost 1 base and J lost 8 bases. The CDR3 runs to 17 residues. Germline loops: CDR1 DFQATT, CDR2 SNEGSKA (reference sequence). CDR3 DNA sequence: TGCAGTGCTAGAGCCTCGGGGCTAGCGGGACTCCCCTATGAGCAGTTCTTC. This encodes CSARASGLAGLPYEQFF.

This clonotype was picked up a small number of times. The chain recombines TRBV28 with TRBJ2-1, with 8 bases aligning to TRBD2. The CDR3 spans 16 residues. V was clipped by 4 bases and J by 7 bases; unmatched bases: 12. Germline V CDR1 and CDR2: MDHEN, SYDVKM. CDR3: CASSSPGRAGVNEQFF. The CDR3 DNA is TGTGCCAGCAGTTCCCCCGGGCGAGCGGGAGTGAATGAGCAGTTCTTC. Together with reference TRBV28 and TRBJ2-1, the CDR3 gives the full variable domain: DVKVTQSSRYLVKRTGEKVFLECVQDMDHENMFWYRQDPGLGLRLIYFSYDVKMKEKGDIPEGYSVSREKKERFSLILESASTNQTSMYLCASSSPGRAGVNEQFFGPGTRLTVL.

The chain links TRBV29-1 to TRBJ2-1; the D gene could be TRBD1 or TRBD2 (6 bases each). The CDR3 length is 14 residues. The V and J ends lost 3 bases and 7 bases respectively, with 16 bases between them. Germline V lookup: CDR1 SQVTM, CDR2 ANQGSEA. CDR3 loop: CSVDDRRGTNEQFF. The CDR3 DNA sequence: TGCAGCGTTGACGACAGGAGGGGCACAAATGAGCAGTTCTTC.

This chain links TRBV20-1 with TRBJ1-2; D unclear. The CDR3 runs 12 residues. In germline, CDR1 is DFQATT, CDR2 SNEGSKA (reference sequence). V lost 3 bases and J 2 bases, leaving 7 bases between the germline ends. The CDR3 coding sequence is TGCAGTGCTAGGGAACAGAACTATGGCTACACCTTC. Translation gives CSAREQNYGYTF.

This clonotype was detected ten times or more. The rearrangement links TRBV11-3 to TRBJ2-1; maybe TRBD2 (7 bases). The CDR3 consists of 16 residues. Germline values: CDR1 SGHNT, CDR2 YENEEA. Trimming took 5 bases from V and 7 from J, leaving 21 bases between them. CDR3 sequence: CASSREGGGSVNEQFF. CDR3 DNA: TGTGCCAGCAGCCGTGAGGGGGGCGGGAGTGTGAATGAGCAGTTCTTC.